This T cell receptor (beta chain) derives from a study of regulatory T cells in long-lasting Graves disease (dated by TCRdb to the early 2020s). Regarding the complete study: To count as having persistent Graves' disease, a patient had to have received antithyroid drug treatment for over 5 years with TSH receptor autoantibodies remaining persistently positive. This study used TCR sequencing and RNA sequencing of peripheral blood to compare persistent Graves' disease patients against newly diagnosed Graves' disease patients. A total of some 35 samples underwent TCR sequencing: around 13 from persistent and about 20 from newly diagnosed Graves' disease patients. The study was conducted in China and was registered as a clinical trial. On average, persistent Graves' disease patients in the clinical cohort had been on antithyroid drugs for about 9.7 years. What the research found in general, with its limitations: Sequencing and analysis were restricted to the TCR beta chain. The study examined only peripheral blood because the primary lesion, thyroid tissue, could not be accessed. The authors acknowledged the small sample size as a limitation that may reduce accuracy. Persistent disease showed preferential use of TRBV28, TRBJ1-2 and TRBJ2-5, whereas newly diagnosed disease favored TRBV20-1 and TRBJ2-1. Compared with newly diagnosed patients, patients with persistent Graves' disease had lower TCR Shannon entropy and fewer highly expanded clones, which suggests clonal expansion. Patients with persistent disease shared more public clonotypes (approximately 2,500) than newly diagnosed patients did (more than 900).

Taken with the paper, the label for time point translates to: persistent/refractory GD, antithyroid drugs over 5 years with positive TRAb. For both TCR sequencing and RNA sequencing, RNA was extracted from PBMCs in TRIzol. The diagnosis of Graves' disease was made according to American Thyroid Association guidelines. Patients for the study were recruited at an endocrinology department in Xi'an, China. Each patient gave roughly 10 milliliters of peripheral blood, collected in an EDTA anticoagulant tube. Ficoll Paque Plus density gradient separation was used to isolate PBMCs, and no further T cell sorting was done. An Agilent 2100 Bioanalyzer and agarose gel were used to assess RNA quality, and a NanoDrop 2000 was used to measure RNA concentration. Via the germline V gene, CDR1 is SGHRS and CDR2 YFSETQ. Cut back by 4 bases and 2 bases, the V and J ends lie 13 bases apart. Inclusive of the bounding cysteine and phenylalanine, the CDR3 is 14 residues long. Only the CDR3 region is kept as DNA, spanning 42 bases read in frame from base 1.

Library method: multiplex PCR. The sample was run on an Illumina HiSeq 4000. iRepertoire HTBI primers and Arm-PCR amplification of CDR3 regions were used to construct TCR beta libraries. PCR products were gel purified before sequencing. The paper's processing steps were these. Gene usage analysis of CDR3 amino acid clonotypes used the 55 to 80 TRBV and more than 13 TRBJ segments found across samples. COPE and FqMerger were used to merge the filtered high-quality paired reads into contigs. BLAST was used to align contigs to IMGT TRBV, TRBD and TRBJ reference genes, and CDR3 was defined according to IMGT. Any clonotype with a frequency above 0.1% was classified as a highly expanded clone. Shannon entropy served as the measure of repertoire diversity, while the Gini coefficient captured V-J evenness. Public clonotypes were defined as clonotypes shared by more than one individual. TCRdb handled the public reads itself, with Q25 trimming in fastp and clone calling in MiXCR, and kept productive beta chains. CDR3 protein duplicates are merged, each entry listing the most common genes and DNA. These V and J calls are TCRdb output, not the study's own analysis. Within this sample are over 250,000 distinct CDR3 sequences, with around a fifth of them counted one time only. The ten largest make up roughly 50% of the sample.

The sample holds a few counts of this clonotype. The clone's antigen remains unknown. Base-call qualities are not available, and no considerably larger clone is one nucleotide away. The chain links TRBV5-1 with TRBJ2-7; no D segment can be confidently identified. This sequence originates from a female donor with Graves disease. The sequencing here drew on peripheral blood mononuclear cells (PBMCs), taken when the disease was refractory, from a patient treated with antithyroid drugs. Read as DNA, the sequence is TGCGCCAGCAGCGTCCGGGCCACCCCCTACGAGCAGTACTTC. It specifies CASSVRATPYEQYF.